Listed below are T cell receptor beta chains from one sample, sequenced in a study of molecular identifiers for immune sequencing clone quantification. TCRdb re-analysed the PCR reads in MiXCR, keeping a single row per CDR3 protein. Counted here are a few hundred thousand distinct CDR3 sequences, about a quarter occurring once; the ten biggest clones make up around 0.7%. Sequences were obtained from naive CD8+ T cells from blood, with Jurkat cell RNA spiked in. These receptors all come from a human donor in good health. Some libraries in this study had Jurkat cell RNA spiked in. The CDR3 runs from the conserved cysteine through the conserved F or W. The D gene is left open where the match is weak. The size entry is marked missing in some rows and otherwise reads once, few, many or a size class.

CTSRGQSTNEKLFF	TGTACCAGCAGGGGACAGTCAACTAATGAAAAACTGTTTTTT	NA	TRBJ1-4	TRBV2	TRBD1
CASSFFNSPLHF	TGTGCCAGCAGTTTCTTTAATTCACCCCTCCACTTT	NA	TRBJ1-6	TRBV27	NA
CSVGRQVDKNIQYF	TGCAGCGTTGGCCGACAGGTTGACAAAAACATTCAGTACTTC	many	TRBJ2-4	TRBV29-1	NA
CASGFGANVLTF	TGTGCCAGCGGTTTTGGGGCCAACGTCCTGACTTTC	few	TRBJ2-6	TRBV27	NA
CASSLGGSSTDTQYF	TGTGCCAGCAGCTTAGGAGGATCTAGCACAGATACGCAGTATTTT	many	TRBJ2-3	TRBV13	NA
CASSEGTLATNEKLFF	TGTGCCAGCAGTGAAGGGACTCTTGCAACTAATGAAAAACTGTTTTTT	many	TRBJ1-4	TRBV2	NA
CASRSLMRPQETQYF	TGTGCCAGCCGAAGTTTAATGCGCCCCCAAGAGACCCAGTACTTC	many	TRBJ2-5	TRBV28	NA
CASSAEGFFEKLFF	TGTGCCAGCAGCGCAGAGGGGTTTTTCGAAAAACTGTTTTTT	many	TRBJ1-4	TRBV9	NA
CASSFLYEQYF	TGCGCCAGCAGCTTCCTCTACGAGCAGTACTTC	many	TRBJ2-7	TRBV5-1	NA
CASSSYRGNYGYTF	TGTGCCAGCAGTTCCTACAGGGGGAACTATGGCTACACCTTC	NA	TRBJ1-2	TRBV28	TRBD1
CASSQDFGRANEKLFF	TGTGCCAGCAGCCAAGATTTCGGGCGGGCTAATGAAAAACTGTTTTTT	few	TRBJ1-4	TRBV3-1	NA
CAAGQGIDTQYF	TGTGCCGCGGGACAGGGCATAGATACGCAGTATTTT	few	TRBJ2-3	TRBV19	TRBD1